This T cell receptor beta chain was sequenced for a study of cytomegalovirus exposure and HLA in healthy donors. Findings and caveats of the study: Reports indicated that the classifier achieved high specificity and sensitivity in diagnosing cytomegalovirus status. The study labeled under 200 TCR beta chains cytomegalovirus-associated.

The donors were part of the validation cohort of fewer than 150 subjects. That cohort was separate from the first cohort, which comprised 500 to 850 subjects. Profiling relied on immunoSEQ multiplex PCR, and the TCRdb table lists in-frame clones only, not all of them. The profile shows tens of thousands of clones, 97% of them singletons. Notes on this clone: The antigen remains unidentified.

The V gene's germline CDR1 is MNHNY and CDR2 SVGAGI (reference sequence). The CDR3 covers 16 residues. J gave up 5 bases and V 1 base, and 5 bases lay outside the gene matches. V is TRBV6-6 and J is TRBJ2-2, with TRBD2 matching over 9 bases. The clonotype originates from a man aged 25-45 years in good health and CMV-seropositive. The source material was PBMCs. Written as DNA, the CDR3 is TGTGCCAGCAGTTACTTAAGGACTAGCGATACCGGGGAGCTGTTTTTT. Amino acids: CASSYLRTSDTGELFF.